A single sample gave rise to the 7 T cell receptor beta chains below, sequenced in a study of post-analysis software for immune sequencing data. Study-wide points: Controls had lower frequencies than patients of about 5 TRBV segments, which included TRBV5-6, TRBV5-1 and TRBV20-1.

These TCRs are of unknown antigen specificity. Unique molecular identifiers tagged the TCR beta cDNA libraries. Each CDR3 protein is one row after TCRdb ran MiXCR on the PCR reads. The sample includes fewer than 700,000 distinct CDR3 sequences, 40% to 50% of them seen just once. The sequencing input was blood. These receptors all stem from a girl aged 5-17 years with multiple sclerosis.

The chain couples TRBV20-1 to TRBJ1-1, with unresolved D. This CDR3 has 10 amino acids. Trimming removed 5 bases from V and 5 bases from J, with 6 bases in between. In germline, CDR1 is DFQATT, CDR2 SNEGSKA (reference sequence). The CDR3 coding sequence is TGCAGTGCTTATGGGACTGAAGCTTTCTTT. Translation: CSAYGTEAFF.

This chain joins TRBV20-1 and TRBJ1-2; D is ambiguous. Trimming took 4 bases from V and 13 from J, leaving 13 bases between them. Germline CDR1 reads DFQATT; CDR2 reads SNEGSKA (reference sequence). This CDR3 is 10 amino acids long. CDR3 residues: CSATPPTGTF. The CDR3 nucleotides read TGCAGTGCTACGCCACCAACCGGCACCTTC.

This rearrangement joins TRBV27 to TRBJ1-2; TRBD1 agrees at 7 bases. The CDR3 totals 15 residues. The V gene's germline CDR1 is MNHEY and CDR2 SMNVEV (reference sequence). V lost 3 bases, J lost 2 bases, and 6 bases stayed unmatched. The CDR3 coding sequence is TGTGCCAGCAGTTTGTCCAGGGGGGTAAACTATGGCTACACCTTC. Amino acids: CASSLSRGVNYGYTF.

This clonotype turned up a few times. Written as DNA, the CDR3 is TGTGCCAGCAGCGTAGACGGGAGTGTGACCTACGAGCAGTACTTC. It codes for CASSVDGSVTYEQYF. J is TRBJ2-7 and V is TRBV9; a possible D gene is TRBD2 (6 bases). The ends were cut back, 0 bases at V and 2 bases at J, with 12 bases in the middle. The CDR3 is 15 amino acids. Germline V lookup: CDR1 SGDLS, CDR2 YYNGEE.

The chain joins TRBV7-6 to TRBJ2-1; 11 positions agree with TRBD2. In germline, CDR1 is SGHVS, CDR2 FNYEAQ. This CDR3 has 16 amino acids. V lost 1 base to trimming and J lost 6 bases; unmatched junction nucleotides: 5. In nucleotides, the CDR3 is TGTGCCAGCAGCTTAGAAGTGACTAGCGGGACCAATGAGCAGTTCTTC. Translation gives CASSLEVTSGTNEQFF.

The chain carries TRBV11-3 and TRBJ2-1, with 13 bases lining up with TRBD2. Losses at the gene ends were 5 bases for V and 7 bases for J; bases not matched to a gene: 8. Germline-derived CDR1 and CDR2 are SGHNT and YENEEA. The CDR3 runs to 16 residues. CDR3 in amino acids: CASSPHWTSGSNEQFF. In DNA form, the CDR3 reads TGTGCCAGCAGCCCCCACTGGACTAGCGGGAGTAATGAGCAGTTCTTC.

Only a few counts were recorded for this clonotype. This rearrangement joins TRBV5-1 to TRBJ1-2, with TRBD1 matching over 8 bases. The CDR3 runs to 13 residues. Germline lookup yields CDR1 SGHRS and CDR2 YFSETQ. V shed 4 bases and J 12 bases; nucleotides not matched to a gene: 11. This CDR3 is CASSIAGGAKNTF. As DNA, the CDR3 is TGCGCCAGCAGCATAGCAGGGGGCGCGAAGAACACCTTC.